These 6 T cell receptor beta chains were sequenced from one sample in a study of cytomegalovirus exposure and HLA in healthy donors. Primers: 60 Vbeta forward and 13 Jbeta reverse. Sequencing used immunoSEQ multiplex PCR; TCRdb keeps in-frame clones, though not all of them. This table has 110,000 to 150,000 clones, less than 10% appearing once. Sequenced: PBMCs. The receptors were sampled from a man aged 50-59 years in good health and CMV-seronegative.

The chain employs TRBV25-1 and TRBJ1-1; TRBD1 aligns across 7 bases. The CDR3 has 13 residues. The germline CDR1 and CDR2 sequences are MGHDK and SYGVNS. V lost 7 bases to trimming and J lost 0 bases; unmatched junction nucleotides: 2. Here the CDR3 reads CASTRGLNTEAFF. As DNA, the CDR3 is TGTGCCAGCACTAGGGGGCTGAACACTGAAGCTTTCTTT.

DNA of the CDR3: TGTGCCAGCAGCGGTCGACAGGGGGCTACAGATACGCAGTATTTT. It codes for CASSGRQGATDTQYF. This chain connects TRBV9 to TRBJ2-3; 10 positions match TRBD1. The CDR3 is 15 residues long. Germline V gives CDR1 SGDLS, CDR2 YYNGEE. The junction had 4 bases not matched to a gene; V was cut back by 3 bases and J by 3 bases.

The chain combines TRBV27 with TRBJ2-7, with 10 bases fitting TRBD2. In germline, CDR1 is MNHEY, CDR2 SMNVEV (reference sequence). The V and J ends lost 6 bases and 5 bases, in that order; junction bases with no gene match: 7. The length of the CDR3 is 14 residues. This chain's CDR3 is CASRPLAGQNEQYF. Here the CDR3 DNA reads TGTGCCAGCAGGCCACTAGCGGGACAGAACGAGCAGTACTTC.

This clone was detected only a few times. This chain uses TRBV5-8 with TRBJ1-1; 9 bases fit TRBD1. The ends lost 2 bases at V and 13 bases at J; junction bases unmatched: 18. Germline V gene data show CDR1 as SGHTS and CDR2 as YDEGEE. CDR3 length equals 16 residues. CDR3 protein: CASSFLGQGPESRFFF. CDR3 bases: TGTGCCAGCAGCTTTTTGGGACAGGGTCCAGAGTCGAGGTTTTTCTTT.

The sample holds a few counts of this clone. CDR3 region: CASSYSTVGEQYF. CDR3 nucleotide sequence: TGTGCCAGCAGTTACTCGACAGTGGGCGAGCAGTACTTC. The chain joins TRBV6-6 to TRBJ2-7; possible D gene TRBD1, 5 bases. CDR3 length equals 13 residues. Trimming stripped 0 bases from V and 6 bases from J, with 9 bases between. Germline V gives CDR1 MNHNY, CDR2 SVGAGI (reference sequence).

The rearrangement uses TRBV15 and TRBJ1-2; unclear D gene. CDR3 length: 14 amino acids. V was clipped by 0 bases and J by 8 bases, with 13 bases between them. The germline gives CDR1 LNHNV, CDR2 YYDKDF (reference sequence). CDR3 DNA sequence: TGTGCCACCAGCAGAGATAGCGGAGGGAACGGCTACACCTTC. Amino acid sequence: CATSRDSGGNGYTF.